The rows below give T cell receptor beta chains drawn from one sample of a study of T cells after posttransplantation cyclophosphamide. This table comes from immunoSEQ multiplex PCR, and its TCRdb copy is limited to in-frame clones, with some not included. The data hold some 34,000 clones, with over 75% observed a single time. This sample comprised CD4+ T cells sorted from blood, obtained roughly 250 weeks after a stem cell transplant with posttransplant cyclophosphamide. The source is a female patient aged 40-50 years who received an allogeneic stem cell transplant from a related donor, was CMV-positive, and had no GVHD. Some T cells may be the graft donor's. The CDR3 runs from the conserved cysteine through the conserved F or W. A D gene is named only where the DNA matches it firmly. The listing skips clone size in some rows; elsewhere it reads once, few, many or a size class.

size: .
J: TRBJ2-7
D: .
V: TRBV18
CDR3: CASSPGDSYEQYF
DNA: TGTGCCAGCTCCCCGGGGGACTCCTACGAGCAGTACTTC

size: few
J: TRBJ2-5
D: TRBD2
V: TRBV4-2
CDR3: CASSRGSGVGETQYF
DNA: TGTGCCAGCAGCCGAGGTAGCGGGGTGGGAGAGACCCAGTACTTC

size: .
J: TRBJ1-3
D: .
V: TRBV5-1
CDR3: CASSASFSGNTIYF
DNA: TGCGCCAGCAGCGCGTCATTCTCTGGAAACACCATATATTTT

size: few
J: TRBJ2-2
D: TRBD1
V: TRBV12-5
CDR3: CASGLPGTGVKSPNTGELFF
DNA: TGTGCTAGTGGTTTGCCAGGGACAGGGGTAAAGAGCCCGAACACCGGGGAGCTGTTTTTT

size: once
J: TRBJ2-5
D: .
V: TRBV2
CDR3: CASSEDRVVSNF
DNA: TGTGCCAGCAGTGAAGACAGGGTCGTATCGAACTTC

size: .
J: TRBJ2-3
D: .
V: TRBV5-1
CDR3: CASSLSSDTQYF
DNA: TGCGCCAGCAGCTTGTCGTCCGATACGCAGTATTTT

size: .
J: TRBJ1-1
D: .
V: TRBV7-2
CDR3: CASSLGRAEAFF
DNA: TGTGCCAGCAGCTTAGGCAGGGCTGAAGCTTTCTTT

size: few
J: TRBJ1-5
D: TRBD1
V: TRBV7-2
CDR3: CASSFGTGLQPQHF
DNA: TGTGCCAGCAGCTTCGGGACAGGGTTACAGCCCCAGCATTTT

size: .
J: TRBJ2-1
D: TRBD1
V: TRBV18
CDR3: CASSLRQGSYNEQFF
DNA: TGTGCCAGCTCCCTCCGACAGGGATCCTACAATGAGCAGTTCTTC

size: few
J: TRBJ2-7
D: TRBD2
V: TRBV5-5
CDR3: CASSFGLAGALYEQYF
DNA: TGTGCCAGCAGCTTCGGACTAGCGGGGGCGCTCTACGAGCAGTACTTC

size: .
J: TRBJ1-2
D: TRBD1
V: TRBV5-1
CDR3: CASSYAPGTATTINYGYTF
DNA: TGCGCCAGCAGTTACGCACCCGGGACAGCTACAACGATTAACTATGGCTACACCTTC

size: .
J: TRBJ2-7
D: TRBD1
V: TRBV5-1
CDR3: CASSTRQGVSYEQYF
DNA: TGCGCCAGCAGCACTCGACAGGGGGTGTCCTACGAGCAGTACTTC

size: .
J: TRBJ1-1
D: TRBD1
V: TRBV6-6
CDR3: CASRMGQRNTEAFF
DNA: TGTGCCAGCAGGATGGGACAGAGGAACACTGAAGCTTTCTTT

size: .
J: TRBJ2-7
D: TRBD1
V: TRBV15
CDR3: CATSRDRDYEQYF
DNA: TGTGCCACCAGCCGGGACAGGGACTACGAGCAGTACTTC

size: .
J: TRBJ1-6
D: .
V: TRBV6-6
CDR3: CASSHARADSPLHF
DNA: TGTGCCAGCAGTCACGCCAGGGCGGATTCACCCCTCCACTTT

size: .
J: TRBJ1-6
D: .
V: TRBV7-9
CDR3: CASRPLLSRPRDNSPLHF
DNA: TGTGCCAGCAGACCCCTGTTAAGCCGGCCTCGGGATAATTCACCCCTCCACTTT

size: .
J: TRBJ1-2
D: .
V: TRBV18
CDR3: CASSPFTGFNNYGYTF
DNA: TGTGCCAGCTCACCCTTTACAGGATTTAATAACTATGGCTACACCTTC

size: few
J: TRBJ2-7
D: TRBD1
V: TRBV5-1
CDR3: CASSSWTGTSYEQYF
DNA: TGCGCCAGCAGCTCCTGGACAGGTACCTCCTACGAGCAGTACTTC

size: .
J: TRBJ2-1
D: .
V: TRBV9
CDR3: CASSAKWGEGKFF
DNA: TGTGCCAGCAGCGCAAAGTGGGGGGAAGGGAAGTTCTTC

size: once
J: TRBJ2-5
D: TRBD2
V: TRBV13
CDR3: CASSPRGGETQYF
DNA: TGTGCCAGCAGCCCCCGGGGGGGGGAGACCCAGTACTTC

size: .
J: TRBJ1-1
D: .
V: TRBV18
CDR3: CASGSDRLNEAFF
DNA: TGTGCCAGCGGCTCGGACAGACTCAATGAAGCTTTCTTT

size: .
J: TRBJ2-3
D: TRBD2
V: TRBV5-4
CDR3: CASSGRTSGAQDTQYF
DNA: TGTGCCAGCAGCGGCCGGACTAGCGGGGCCCAAGATACGCAGTATTTT

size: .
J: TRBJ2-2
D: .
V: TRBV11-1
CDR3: CASSLAGRLGELFF
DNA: TGTGCCAGCAGCTTAGCGGGCAGGCTCGGGGAGCTGTTTTTT

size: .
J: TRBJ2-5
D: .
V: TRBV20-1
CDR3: CSGGLQETQYF
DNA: TGCAGTGGGGGACTTCAAGAGACCCAGTACTTC

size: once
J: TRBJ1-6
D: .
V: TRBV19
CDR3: CASSIFGLFKTGNSPLHF
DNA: TGTGCCAGTAGTATCTTCGGACTCTTTAAAACGGGAAATTCACCCCTCCACTTT

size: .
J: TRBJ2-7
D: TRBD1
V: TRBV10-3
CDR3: CAISDGRGLFEQYF
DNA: TGTGCCATCAGTGACGGCAGGGGGCTTTTCGAGCAGTACTTC

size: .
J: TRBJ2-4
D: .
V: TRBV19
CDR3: CASSIDWGGPKNIQYF
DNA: TGTGCCAGTAGTATTGATTGGGGCGGCCCCAAAAACATTCAGTACTTC

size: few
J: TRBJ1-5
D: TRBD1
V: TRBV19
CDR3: CASSIYGTGGQHF
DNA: TGTGCCAGTAGTATCTACGGGACAGGGGGCCAGCATTTT

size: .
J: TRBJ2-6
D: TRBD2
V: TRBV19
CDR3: CASSPTASGPFSGANVLTF
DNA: TGTGCCAGTAGTCCCACGGCTAGCGGGCCTTTTTCTGGGGCCAACGTCCTGACTTTC

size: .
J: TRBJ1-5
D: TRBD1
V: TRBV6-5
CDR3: CASRMTGDNQPQHF
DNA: TGTGCCAGCAGGATGACAGGGGACAATCAGCCCCAGCATTTT

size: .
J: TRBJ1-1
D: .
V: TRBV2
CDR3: CASSDGRGPNTEAFF
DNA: TGTGCCAGCAGTGACGGCAGGGGTCCGAACACTGAAGCTTTCTTT

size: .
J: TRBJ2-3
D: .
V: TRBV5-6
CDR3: CASSDGQRPDTQYF
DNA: TGTGCCAGCAGCGACGGACAGCGACCAGATACGCAGTATTTT

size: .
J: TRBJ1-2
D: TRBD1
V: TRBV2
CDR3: CASSAGGAYYGYTF
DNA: TGTGCCAGCAGTGCAGGGGGCGCATACTATGGCTACACCTTC

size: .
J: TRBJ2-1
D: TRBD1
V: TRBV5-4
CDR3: CASSPKTGAEQFF
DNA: TGTGCCAGCAGCCCTAAGACAGGGGCTGAGCAGTTCTTC

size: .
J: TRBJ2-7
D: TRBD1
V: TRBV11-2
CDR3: CASSLGVGTVYEQYF
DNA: TGTGCCAGCAGCTTAGGAGTGGGGACAGTTTACGAGCAGTACTTC

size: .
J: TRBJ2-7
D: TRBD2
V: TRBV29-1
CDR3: CSVAASGGYEQYF
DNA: TGCAGCGTTGCGGCTAGCGGGGGCTACGAGCAGTACTTC

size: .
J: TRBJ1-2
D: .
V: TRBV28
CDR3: CASSRQTPGSYTF
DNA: TGTGCCAGCAGTAGACAGACGCCGGGTAGCTACACCTTC

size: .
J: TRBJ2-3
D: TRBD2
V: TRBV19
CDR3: CASSTPAGGFADTQYF
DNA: TGTGCCAGTAGTACCCCTGCGGGGGGGTTTGCAGATACGCAGTATTTT

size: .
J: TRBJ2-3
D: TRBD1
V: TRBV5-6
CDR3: CASSAPGQGFTDTQYF
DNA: TGTGCCAGCAGCGCTCCGGGACAGGGGTTCACAGATACGCAGTATTTT

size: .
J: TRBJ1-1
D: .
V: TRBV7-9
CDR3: CASRARSPEAFF
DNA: TGTGCCAGCAGGGCCAGAAGTCCCGAAGCTTTCTTT

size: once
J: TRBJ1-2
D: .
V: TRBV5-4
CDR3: CASSLQGGSNYGYTF
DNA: TGTGCCAGCAGCTTACAGGGAGGGTCTAACTATGGCTACACCTTC

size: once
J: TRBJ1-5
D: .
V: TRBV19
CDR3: CASSIASGNQPQHF
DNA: TGTGCCAGTAGTATCGCCTCAGGCAATCAGCCCCAGCATTTT

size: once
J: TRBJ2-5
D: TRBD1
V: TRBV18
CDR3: CASSLGDRLYNRGETQYF
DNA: TGTGCCAGCTCACTAGGGGACAGGTTATACAATCGTGGAGAGACCCAGTACTTC

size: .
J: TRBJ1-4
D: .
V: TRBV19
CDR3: CASSIGAGTTTNEKLFF
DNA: TGTGCCAGTAGTATTGGGGCCGGTACCACAACTAATGAAAAACTGTTTTTT

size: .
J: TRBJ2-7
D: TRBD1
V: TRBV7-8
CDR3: CASSPPRDRVNEQYF
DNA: TGTGCCAGCAGTCCTCCCCGGGACAGGGTTAACGAGCAGTACTTC

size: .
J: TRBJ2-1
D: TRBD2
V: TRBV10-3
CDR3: CAISVTSGGSPSSYNEQFF
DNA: TGTGCCATCAGTGTAACTAGCGGGGGGTCCCCGAGCTCCTACAATGAGCAGTTCTTC

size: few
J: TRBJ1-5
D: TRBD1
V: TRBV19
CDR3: CATSVGQGSSQPQHF
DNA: TGTGCCACCTCAGTAGGACAGGGAAGTAGTCAGCCCCAGCATTTT

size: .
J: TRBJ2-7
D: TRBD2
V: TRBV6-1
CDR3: CASISTSGGQGEQYF
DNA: TGTGCCAGCATTTCGACTAGCGGGGGCCAGGGGGAGCAGTACTTC

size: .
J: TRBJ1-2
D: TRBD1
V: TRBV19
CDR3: CASRPTGAFYGYTF
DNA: TGTGCCAGTAGACCGACAGGGGCCTTCTATGGCTACACCTTC

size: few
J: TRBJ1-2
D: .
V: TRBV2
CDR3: CASSGALSYGYTF
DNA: TGTGCCAGCAGTGGAGCCCTAAGCTATGGCTACACCTTC

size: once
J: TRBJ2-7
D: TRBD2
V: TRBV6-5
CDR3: CASRTVRRGNGEQYF
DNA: TGTGCCAGCAGAACCGTCAGGCGGGGGAATGGGGAGCAGTACTTC

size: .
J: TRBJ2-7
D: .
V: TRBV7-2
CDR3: CASSLGGGLIYEQYF
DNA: TGTGCCAGCAGCTTAGGCGGGGGCCTAATCTACGAGCAGTACTTC

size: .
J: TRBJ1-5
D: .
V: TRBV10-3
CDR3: CAIRRSSNQPQHF
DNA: TGTGCCATCCGGCGGAGTAGCAATCAGCCCCAGCATTTT

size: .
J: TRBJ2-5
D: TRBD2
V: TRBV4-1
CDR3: CASSQPGTSRGETQYF
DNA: TGCGCCAGCAGCCAACCTGGGACTAGCCGCGGGGAGACCCAGTACTTC

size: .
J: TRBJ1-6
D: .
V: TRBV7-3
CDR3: CASSLRGSDSPLHF
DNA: TGTGCCAGCAGCTTGCGGGGCAGTGATTCACCCCTCCACTTT